The 11 T cell receptor beta chains presented below share a single source sample, sequenced in a study of shared clonotypes between healthy human individuals (dated by TCRdb to 2020 to 2021). The library was produced with the immunoSEQ multiplex PCR assay. The table was pulled from immuneACCESS by TCRdb, which kept in-frame rearrangements only. Such tables lose some clones; where checked, under half of the loss comes from unresolved V genes, and the rest has no known cause. This sample has about 520,000 clones in its table, and 95% to 96% of those were observed once. Nearly 0.065% of the sample goes to the ten largest clones. Sequencing was done on a sample of naive CD4+ T cells sorted from blood. The cell subset or site label, as the study defines it: CD45RA+ positively selected. These receptors were taken from a woman aged 30 to 39 in good health.

V gene TRBV2 combines with J gene TRBJ2-2; perhaps TRBD1 as D (5 bases). This CDR3 region has 14 residues. Germline CDR1 is SNHLY and CDR2 is FYNNEI. Trimming took off 7 bases at V and 1 base at J, with 10 bases between the two ends. The CDR3 is CASTRDWNTGELFF. CDR3 nucleotides: TGTGCCAGCACCAGGGATTGGAACACCGGGGAGCTGTTTTTT.

The genes are TRBV10-3 and TRBJ2-5; the D is unclear. The CDR3 is made up of 14 amino acids. V was shortened by 1 base and J by 5 bases, with 11 bases between the two germline ends. Germline lookup yields CDR1 ENHRY and CDR2 SYGVKD. The CDR3 is CAISEYHLRETQYF. The CDR3 DNA sequence: TGTGCCATCAGTGAGTATCATCTACGGGAGACCCAGTACTTC.

DNA of the CDR3: TGTGCCAGCAGCTTAGTACAGGGGAGCTCCTACGAGCAGTACTTC. It encodes CASSLVQGSSYEQYF. The rearrangement uses TRBV7-2 and TRBJ2-7; 7 positions agree with TRBD1. Germline V gives CDR1 SGHTA, CDR2 FQGNSA. The CDR3 is made up of 15 amino acids. V dropped 1 base and J dropped 0; count of bases not matched to a gene: 3.

With regard to this clone: One junction end disagrees with the germline gene, perhaps due to a read error. The gene calls are TRBV18 and TRBJ1-2, with D unresolved. Germline V gene lookup returns CDR1 KGHSH and CDR2 LQKENI. The CDR3 consists of 16 residues. For the CDR3, the DNA is TGTGCCGGCTCCCCCCCGGGCGTCTCCTCGTACTATGGCTACACCTTC. It translates to CAGSPPGVSSYYGYTF.

This clone showed up just a few times. The CDR3 DNA reads as TGCGCCAGCAGCTTGGCCGCGGGAGAGCGTGAGCAGTACTTC. This translates into CASSLAAGEREQYF. The V gene is TRBV5-1, the J gene TRBJ2-7; 7 positions match TRBD2. CDR1 and CDR2 (germline): SGHRS, YFSETQ. V gave up 0 bases and J gave up 7 bases; unmatched junction bases: 7. The CDR3 length is 14 residues.

The genes are TRBV28 and TRBJ1-1; D might be TRBD1 (5 bases). The CDR3 is made up of 13 amino acids. Trimming shortened V by 8 bases and J by 5 bases, and 15 bases separated the two germline ends. The germline gives CDR1 MDHEN, CDR2 SYDVKM. In nucleotides, the CDR3 is TGTGCCAGCTACGTCCGGGACGGGACTGAAGCTTTCTTT. Amino acid sequence: CASYVRDGTEAFF.

The chain uses TRBV7-2 and TRBJ2-5; D is undetermined. The V gene's germline CDR1 is SGHTA and CDR2 FQGNSA. CDR3 size: 14 residues. The V and J ends lost 5 bases and 5 bases respectively, with 15 bases between them. DNA of the CDR3: TGTGCCAGCAGCCCAGGAAGCCGGATGGAGACCCAGTACTTC. Translating gives CASSPGSRMETQYF.

The J gene is TRBJ2-7, the V gene TRBV28, with D tentatively TRBD1 or TRBD2 (5 bases each). This CDR3 region has 15 residues. The V end lost 6 bases, the J end lost 7 bases, and 22 bases lay between the germline ends. CDR1 is MDHEN and CDR2 is SYDVKM in the germline V gene. CDR3 nucleotide sequence: TGTGCCAGCAGCTTGGGTGGGGGACGCGCAAGGGAGCAGTACTTC. Its protein is CASSLGGGRAREQYF.

The chain combines TRBV5-4 with TRBJ2-5; no clear D. This CDR3 region has 15 residues. Germline V gene sequence: CDR1 SGHNT, CDR2 YYREEE (reference sequence). Deletions cut 4 bases from V and 1 base from J, with 14 bases between. The CDR3 DNA is TGTGCCAGCAGCCGAGGCCAGCACACCCAAGAGACCCAGTACTTC. This translates into CASSRGQHTQETQYF.

The chain joins TRBV10-3 to TRBJ2-2; 8 bases map to TRBD2. V lost 6 bases and J lost 6; bases outside the gene matches: 9. The germline V gene has CDR1 ENHRY and CDR2 SYGVKD. CDR3 length: 15 residues. The CDR3 loop reads CAIRDGTRSPGELFF. The CDR3 nucleotides are TGTGCCATCAGGGACGGGACTAGGAGCCCCGGGGAGCTGTTTTTT.

The CDR3 spells CAWSVGEREKLFF. CDR3 nucleotide sequence: TGTGCCTGGAGTGTGGGGGAGCGGGAAAAACTGTTTTTT. The chain has TRBV30 and TRBJ1-4; the D gene is possibly TRBD1 (5 bases). Germline V CDR1 and CDR2: GTSNPN, SVGIG (reference sequence). The CDR3 runs to 13 residues. V was pared by 0 bases and J by 8 bases, with 10 bases between.